The 8 T cell receptor beta chains presented below share a single source sample, sequenced in a study of cytomegalovirus exposure and HLA in healthy donors. Use of 60 Vbeta and 13 Jbeta primers characterized the PCR. Generated by immunoSEQ multiplex PCR, the TCRdb table keeps only in-frame clones and is missing some. This sample has about 60,000 clones, with 70% to 80% found just once. The sequencing input was PBMCs. These TCRs come from a woman aged 55-69 years in good health and CMV-seropositive.

This clone was observed a few times. The rearrangement links TRBV23-1 to TRBJ1-6; weak D call: TRBD1 (5 bases). TRBV23-1 is an open reading frame whose function is uncertain. The CDR3 runs to 14 residues. The V gene lost 2 bases and the J gene lost 19 bases, with 21 bases spanning the gap. In nucleotides, the CDR3 is TGCGCCAGCAGTCAAAGCCTGGCGGGGCGGAGCTGTCACTTT. It encodes CASSQSLAGRSCHF.

The chain employs TRBV6-1 and TRBJ1-1; TRBD1 agrees at 7 bases. With V trimmed by 11 bases and J by 1 base, 7 bases remained unmatched. Germline V gene lookup returns CDR1 MNHNS and CDR2 SASEGT. The length of the CDR3 is 13 residues. The CDR3 loop is CAGMGQQNTEAFF. The CDR3 region has the DNA TGTGCCGGAATGGGACAGCAGAACACTGAAGCTTTCTTT.

In its sample, this clone was seen a few times. J is TRBJ2-4 and V is TRBV9; 10 positions agree with TRBD2. CDR1 SGDLS and CDR2 YYNGEE come from the germline V gene. The CDR3 sequence is 20 residues long. With 1 base clipped from V and 5 bases from J, the junction kept 18 bases outside the gene matches. This chain's CDR3 is CASSVSPPLAGASIENIQYF. The CDR3 DNA reads as TGTGCCAGCAGCGTATCTCCCCCTCTAGCGGGGGCCTCGATCGAAAACATTCAGTACTTC.

The rearrangement joins TRBV5-1 to TRBJ1-1; TRBD1 might be the D (5 bases). This CDR3 region has 18 residues. Germline V gene sequence: CDR1 SGHRS, CDR2 YFSETQ. Trimming removed 0 bases from V and 3 bases from J, with 21 bases in between. In DNA form, the CDR3 reads TGCGCCAGCAGCTTGGCGCCAAGGGGATTATCGGGGGACACTGAAGCTTTCTTT. It specifies CASSLAPRGLSGDTEAFF.

The chain links TRBV13 to TRBJ1-1; TRBD1 matches 9 bases. CDR3 length equals 14 residues. In germline, CDR1 is PRHDT, CDR2 FYEKMQ (reference sequence). The V segment lost 4 bases and the J segment 5 bases; nucleotides outside the gene matches: 5. Written as DNA, the CDR3 is TGTGCCAGCAGCTCTGGGACAGGGAAAACTGAAGCTTTCTTT. Its protein is CASSSGTGKTEAFF.

The sample holds a few counts of this clone. The rearrangement uses TRBV5-5 and TRBJ2-3; D not certain. CDR1 and CDR2 (germline): SGHKS, YYEKEE (reference sequence). The V end was cut by 2 bases, the J end by 5 bases, with 3 bases between. This CDR3 is 11 amino acids long. CDR3 region: CASSFGDTQYF. In DNA, the CDR3 is TGTGCCAGCAGCTTCGGAGATACGCAGTATTTT.

This sequence joins TRBV19 and TRBJ1-1; no clear D gene. V lost 6 bases and J lost 4, with 12 bases in between. Germline CDR1 reads LNHDA; CDR2 reads SQIVND (reference sequence). The CDR3 covers 13 residues. CDR3 in amino acids: CASSEGIITEAFF. CDR3 bases: TGTGCCAGTAGCGAGGGAATTATCACTGAAGCTTTCTTT.

This chain links TRBV30 with TRBJ2-2, with a possible D match to TRBD2 (5 bases). The CDR3 is 13 amino acids. The V and J ends lost 4 bases and 4 bases respectively, with 10 bases between them. Per germline, CDR1 GTSNPN and CDR2 SVGIG (reference sequence). The chain's CDR3 is CAWTGLGTGELFF. The DNA for the CDR3 is TGTGCCTGGACGGGGTTGGGCACCGGGGAGCTGTTTTTT.